What follows is one T cell receptor beta chain and its context. This entry is derived from a study of technical replicates of blood from a handful of donors. The assay was immunoSEQ multiplex PCR, and TCRdb's table has in-frame clones only and misses some. The sample has approximately 76,000 clones, around nine tenths seen once. Sample: T cells isolated from PBMCs. This TCR derives from a human donor in good health.

The CDR3 loop reads CASSFTGTSFYEQYF. CDR3 sequence (DNA): TGTGCCAGCAGCTTTACCGGGACTAGCTTTTACGAGCAGTACTTC. The chain carries TRBV5-4 and TRBJ2-7, with 9 positions matching TRBD2. V trimming: 2 bases; J trimming: 4 bases; junction bases outside the gene matches: 7. The CDR3 contains 15 residues. CDR1 is SGHNT, CDR2 YYREEE, per germline (reference sequence).